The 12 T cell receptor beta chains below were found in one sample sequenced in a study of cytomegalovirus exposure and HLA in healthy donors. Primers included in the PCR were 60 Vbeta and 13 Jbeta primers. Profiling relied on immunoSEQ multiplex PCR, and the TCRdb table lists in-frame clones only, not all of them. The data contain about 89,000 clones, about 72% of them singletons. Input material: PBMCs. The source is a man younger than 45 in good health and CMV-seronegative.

CDR3 sequence reads: CASSDRQGRHEQYF. CDR3 nucleotides: TGTGCCAGCAGTGACCGACAGGGTCGGCACGAGCAGTACTTC. The rearrangement links TRBV27 to TRBJ2-7, with TRBD1 identical over 7 bases. This CDR3 is built from 14 residues. Germline V gene sequence: CDR1 MNHEY, CDR2 SMNVEV (reference sequence). Trimming took 5 bases from V and 5 from J; bases not matched to a gene: 9.

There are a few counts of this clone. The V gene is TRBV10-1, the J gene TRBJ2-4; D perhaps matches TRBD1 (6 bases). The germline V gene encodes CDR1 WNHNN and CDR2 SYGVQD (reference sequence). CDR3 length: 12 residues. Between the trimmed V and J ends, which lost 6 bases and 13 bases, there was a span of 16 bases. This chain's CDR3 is CASSDGDTLQYF. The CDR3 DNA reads TGCGCCAGCAGCGACGGGGACACCTTACAGTACTTC.

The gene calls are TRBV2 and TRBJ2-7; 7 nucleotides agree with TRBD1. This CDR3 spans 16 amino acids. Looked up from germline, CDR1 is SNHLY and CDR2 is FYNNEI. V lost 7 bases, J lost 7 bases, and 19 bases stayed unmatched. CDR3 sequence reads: CASIRGGSPGVREQYF. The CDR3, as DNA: TGTGCCAGCATTCGAGGGGGCAGCCCGGGTGTTCGGGAGCAGTACTTC.

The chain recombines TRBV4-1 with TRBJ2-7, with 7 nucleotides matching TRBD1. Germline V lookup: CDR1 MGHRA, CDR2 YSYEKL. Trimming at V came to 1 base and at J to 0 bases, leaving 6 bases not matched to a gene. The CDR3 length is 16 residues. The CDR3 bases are TGCGCCAGCAGCCAAGCGCAGGGGGACCCCTCCTACGAGCAGTACTTC. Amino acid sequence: CASSQAQGDPSYEQYF.

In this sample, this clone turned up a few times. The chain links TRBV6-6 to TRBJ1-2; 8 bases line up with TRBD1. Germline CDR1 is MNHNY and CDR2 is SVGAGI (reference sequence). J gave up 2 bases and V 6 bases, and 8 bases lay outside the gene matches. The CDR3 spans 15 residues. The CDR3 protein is CASSAPDRENYGYTF. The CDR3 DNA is TGTGCCAGCAGCGCCCCGGACAGGGAGAACTATGGCTACACCTTC.

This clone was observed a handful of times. DNA for the CDR3: TGTGCCAGCAGCGCGTCCTCTGGGGCCAACGTCCTGACTTTC. Translated: CASSASSGANVLTF. The V call is TRBV13, the J call TRBJ2-6; D gene ambiguous. The V gene lost 5 bases and the J gene lost 0 bases, with 5 bases spanning the gap. The germline V gene encodes CDR1 PRHDT and CDR2 FYEKMQ (reference sequence). This CDR3 has 14 residues. Combining the CDR3 with reference TRBV13 and TRBJ2-6 gives the whole variable domain AAGVIQSPRHLIKEKRETATLKCYPIPRHDTVYWYQQGPGQDPQFLISFYEKMQSDKGSIPDRFSAQQFSDYHSELNMSSLELGDSALYFCASSASSGANVLTFGAGSRLTVL.

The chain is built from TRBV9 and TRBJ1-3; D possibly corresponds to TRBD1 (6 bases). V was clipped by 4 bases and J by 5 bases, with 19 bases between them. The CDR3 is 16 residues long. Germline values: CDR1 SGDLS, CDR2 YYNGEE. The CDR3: CASSPRSGTIRNTIYF. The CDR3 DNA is TGTGCCAGCAGCCCCCGCTCGGGGACAATACGAAACACCATATATTTT.

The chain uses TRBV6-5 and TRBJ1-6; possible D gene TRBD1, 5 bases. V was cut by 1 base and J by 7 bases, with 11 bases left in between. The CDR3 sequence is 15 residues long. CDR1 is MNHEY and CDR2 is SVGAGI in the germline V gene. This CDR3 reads CASSYYGGRNSPLHF. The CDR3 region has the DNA TGTGCCAGCAGTTACTACGGGGGTAGGAATTCACCCCTCCACTTT.

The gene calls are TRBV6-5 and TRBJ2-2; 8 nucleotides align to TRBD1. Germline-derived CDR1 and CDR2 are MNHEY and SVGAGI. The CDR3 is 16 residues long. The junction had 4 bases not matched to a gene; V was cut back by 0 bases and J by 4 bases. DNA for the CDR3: TGTGCCAGCAGTTACTCGACAGACAGGGGCACCGGGGAGCTGTTTTTT. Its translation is CASSYSTDRGTGELFF.

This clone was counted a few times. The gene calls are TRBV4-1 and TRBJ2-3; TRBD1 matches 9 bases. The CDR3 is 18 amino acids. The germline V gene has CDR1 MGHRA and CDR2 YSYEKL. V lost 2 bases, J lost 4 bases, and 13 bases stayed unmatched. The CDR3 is CASSQLTSGQGSPDTQYF. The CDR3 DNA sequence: TGCGCCAGCAGCCAATTAACTTCTGGACAGGGGTCCCCAGATACGCAGTATTTT.

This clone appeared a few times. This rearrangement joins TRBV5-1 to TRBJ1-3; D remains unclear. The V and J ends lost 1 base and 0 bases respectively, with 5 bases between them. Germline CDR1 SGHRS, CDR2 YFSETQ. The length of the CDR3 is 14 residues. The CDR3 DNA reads TGCGCCAGCAGCTTGTCCCACTCTGGAAACACCATATATTTT. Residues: CASSLSHSGNTIYF.

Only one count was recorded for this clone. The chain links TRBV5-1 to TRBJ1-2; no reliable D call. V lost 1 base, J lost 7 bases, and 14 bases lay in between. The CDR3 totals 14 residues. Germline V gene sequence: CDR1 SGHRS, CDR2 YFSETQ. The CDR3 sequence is CASSLSEGYAGYTF. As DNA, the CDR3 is TGCGCCAGCAGCTTGAGCGAGGGTTACGCTGGCTACACCTTC.